The clone carrying this T cell receptor (beta chain) has only a few counts. Its antigen is unknown. V was shortened by 5 bases and J by 3 bases, with 16 bases between the two germline ends. This CDR3 has 15 amino acids. Germline V gives CDR1 SEHNR, CDR2 FQNEAQ (reference sequence). CTLA-4 blockade using ipilimumab, together with focal radiation, was received by patients with chemo-refractory metastatic non-small-cell lung cancer. Assay used: immunoSEQ multiplex PCR; TCRdb lists only in-frame clones, some missing. Among about 110,000 clones, more than 65% were seen once, and the ten largest hold 3.3%. This sample is part of a study of radiotherapy plus CTLA-4 blockade in lung cancer. Study at large: Objective response was observed in around a sixth of patients, and disease control in approximately 30%. Study-wide results and limits: Subsequent to radiotherapy plus ipilimumab, tumor-derived TCR clones underwent expansion in blood. Early blood T cell clone dynamics, with interferon-beta, were reported to best predict response.

The chain uses TRBV7-9 and TRBJ2-5, with D unclear. The receptor was derived from a human donor with non-small cell lung cancer that progressed on radiotherapy plus ipilimumab. Some clones in this sample may be carry-over from other donors' samples. This specimen consisted of peripheral blood, obtained from a patient treated with radiotherapy plus ipilimumab. The CDR3 DNA is TGTGCCAGCAGCCCAAGGTTCACCTCAAAAGAGACCCAGTACTTC. Its translation: CASSPRFTSKETQYF.